Listed below are T cell receptor beta chains from one sample, sequenced in a study of cytomegalovirus exposure and HLA in healthy donors. Clones were read by immunoSEQ multiplex PCR, and TCRdb kept only the in-frame ones, dropping some. The repertoire consists of 150,000 or so clones, with approximately 86% occurring once and the leading ten covering around 24%. Specimen: PBMCs. The receptors stem from a man aged 18 to 35 in good health and CMV-seropositive. CDR3s include the opening cysteine and the closing phenylalanine or tryptophan. Each record gives: V gene, J gene, D gene, clone size, CDR3 DNA, CDR3 protein. D genes are given only for firm matches. Expanded clones get a size class; other rows say once, few or many, or leave the size out.

v_call: TRBV27; j_call: TRBJ1-5; d_call: NA; clone_size: few; cdr3_nt: TGTGCCAGCACCCCCCAGGGTCTTGGTCAGCCCCAGCATTTT; cdr3_aa: CASTPQGLGQPQHF
v_call: TRBV19; j_call: TRBJ1-5; d_call: TRBD1; clone_size: NA; cdr3_nt: TGTGCCAGTATCGACAGGGCAGGCAATCAGCCCCAGCATTTT; cdr3_aa: CASIDRAGNQPQHF
v_call: TRBV4-1; j_call: TRBJ1-1; d_call: TRBD1; clone_size: medium-sized; cdr3_nt: TGCGCCAGCAGCCTGACAGGGGGCGAGGACACTGAAGCTTTCTTT; cdr3_aa: CASSLTGGEDTEAFF
v_call: TRBV6-1; j_call: TRBJ2-2; d_call: NA; clone_size: few; cdr3_nt: TGTGCCAGCGGCCACTGGGTGACAGGCGGGGAGCTGTTTTTT; cdr3_aa: CASGHWVTGGELFF
v_call: TRBV11-3; j_call: TRBJ1-5; d_call: TRBD1; clone_size: NA; cdr3_nt: TGTGCCAGCAGCTTGACGCAGACAGGGATAAATGAGGTACGACGGGGGCCCCAGCATTTT; cdr3_aa: CASSLTQTGINEVRRGPQHF
v_call: TRBV4-3; j_call: TRBJ2-1; d_call: TRBD2; clone_size: NA; cdr3_nt: TGCGCCAGCAGCCCTGGGACTAGCGGGTACAATGAGCAGTTCTTC; cdr3_aa: CASSPGTSGYNEQFF
v_call: TRBV7-6; j_call: TRBJ2-2; d_call: TRBD1; clone_size: once; cdr3_nt: TGTGCCAGCAGCCCCACAGGGGCCAACACCGGGGAGCTGTTTTTT; cdr3_aa: CASSPTGANTGELFF
v_call: TRBV6-5; j_call: TRBJ1-1; d_call: NA; clone_size: NA; cdr3_nt: TGTGCCAGCAGTTACTCGAGGGGGGGTGAAGCTTTCTTT; cdr3_aa: CASSYSRGGEAFF
v_call: TRBV7-6; j_call: TRBJ2-3; d_call: NA; clone_size: NA; cdr3_nt: TGTGCCAGCAGCCCCGGAGTCACAGATACGCAGTATTTT; cdr3_aa: CASSPGVTDTQYF
v_call: TRBV7-3; j_call: TRBJ2-1; d_call: TRBD2; clone_size: NA; cdr3_nt: TGTGCCAGCAGCCCTCTGGGGAAGCGGGGGCGGAATGAGCAGTTCTTC; cdr3_aa: CASSPLGKRGRNEQFF
v_call: TRBV5-1; j_call: TRBJ2-1; d_call: TRBD2; clone_size: NA; cdr3_nt: TGCGCCAGCACCCTCACTAGCGGGATTTCTCCCGGTGATGAGCAGTTCTTC; cdr3_aa: CASTLTSGISPGDEQFF
v_call: TRBV7-9; j_call: TRBJ1-2; d_call: NA; clone_size: NA; cdr3_nt: TGTGCCAGCAGCATCGGAACCGGGAGGGACTATGGCTACACCTTC; cdr3_aa: CASSIGTGRDYGYTF
v_call: TRBV7-9; j_call: TRBJ2-2; d_call: TRBD2; clone_size: NA; cdr3_nt: TGTGCCAGCAGCCCGGGACTAGCGGTGAGAAGGACCGGGGAGCTGTTTTTT; cdr3_aa: CASSPGLAVRRTGELFF
v_call: TRBV6-4; j_call: TRBJ2-3; d_call: TRBD2; clone_size: NA; cdr3_nt: TGTGCCAGCAGTGCCCTGGGCGGGAGCGCAGATACGCAGTATTTT; cdr3_aa: CASSALGGSADTQYF
v_call: TRBV6-1; j_call: TRBJ1-6; d_call: TRBD1; clone_size: NA; cdr3_nt: TGTGCCGGACTCCGGGACAGAAATTCACCCCTCCACTTT; cdr3_aa: CAGLRDRNSPLHF
v_call: TRBV6-1; j_call: TRBJ1-4; d_call: NA; clone_size: NA; cdr3_nt: TGTGCCAGCAGTGATGACAGGTGGGAAGAAAAACTGTTTTTT; cdr3_aa: CASSDDRWEEKLFF
v_call: TRBV7-9; j_call: TRBJ2-1; d_call: TRBD2; clone_size: NA; cdr3_nt: TGTGCCAGCAGCTCGACTAGCGGGACATACAATGAGCAGTTCTTC; cdr3_aa: CASSSTSGTYNEQFF
v_call: TRBV5-6; j_call: TRBJ2-3; d_call: TRBD1; clone_size: NA; cdr3_nt: TGTGCCAGCAGCTATGGGACAGGGAGCACAGATACGCAGTATTTT; cdr3_aa: CASSYGTGSTDTQYF
v_call: TRBV27; j_call: TRBJ2-1; d_call: NA; clone_size: NA; cdr3_nt: TGTGCCAGCAGTCCCCGTAGCGGTCGAATGATTGCGTATGAGCAGTTCTTC; cdr3_aa: CASSPRSGRMIAYEQFF
v_call: TRBV9; j_call: TRBJ2-7; d_call: TRBD2; clone_size: NA; cdr3_nt: TGTGCCAGCAGCGCCGGGACTATCTACGAGCAGTACTTC; cdr3_aa: CASSAGTIYEQYF
v_call: TRBV5-1; j_call: TRBJ2-7; d_call: NA; clone_size: NA; cdr3_nt: TGCGCCAGCAGCTTAAGGGGGTACTCCTACGAGCAGTACTTC; cdr3_aa: CASSLRGYSYEQYF
v_call: TRBV6-5; j_call: TRBJ2-7; d_call: NA; clone_size: NA; cdr3_nt: TGTGCCAGCAGCTCCGAAGGCGGGCAGTACTTC; cdr3_aa: CASSSEGGQYF
v_call: TRBV7-3; j_call: TRBJ1-1; d_call: NA; clone_size: NA; cdr3_nt: TGTGCCAGCGCTCCCGGACTCTTGAACACTGAAGCTTTCTTT; cdr3_aa: CASAPGLLNTEAFF
v_call: TRBV7-9; j_call: TRBJ2-5; d_call: TRBD2; clone_size: NA; cdr3_nt: TGTGCCAGCAGCCCACTAGCGGAGACCCAGTACTTC; cdr3_aa: CASSPLAETQYF
v_call: TRBV9; j_call: TRBJ2-1; d_call: NA; clone_size: NA; cdr3_nt: TGTGCCAGCAGCGCCGGAACAGGGCAGGGGTACAATGAGCAGTTCTTC; cdr3_aa: CASSAGTGQGYNEQFF
v_call: TRBV18; j_call: TRBJ2-7; d_call: TRBD2; clone_size: NA; cdr3_nt: TGTGCCAGCTCAGCACCGACCGGGACTAGCGGATACGAGCAGTACTTC; cdr3_aa: CASSAPTGTSGYEQYF
v_call: TRBV19; j_call: TRBJ2-7; d_call: NA; clone_size: NA; cdr3_nt: TGTGCCAGTAGTATAGTCCCGGGACAAGCTTCCTACGAGCAGTACTTC; cdr3_aa: CASSIVPGQASYEQYF
v_call: TRBV28; j_call: TRBJ2-2; d_call: TRBD1; clone_size: few; cdr3_nt: TGTGCCAGCAAGACAGGGGGAACCGGGGAGCTGTTTTTT; cdr3_aa: CASKTGGTGELFF
v_call: TRBV15; j_call: TRBJ2-7; d_call: NA; clone_size: NA; cdr3_nt: TGTGCCACCAGCAGAGATAGGACGGGGGGCCTATCCTACGAGCAGTACTTC; cdr3_aa: CATSRDRTGGLSYEQYF
v_call: TRBV7-9; j_call: TRBJ2-3; d_call: NA; clone_size: NA; cdr3_nt: TGTGCCAGCAGACTGGGCGCCCGGGACACAGATACGCAGTATTTT; cdr3_aa: CASRLGARDTDTQYF
v_call: TRBV5-6; j_call: TRBJ2-2; d_call: TRBD1; clone_size: NA; cdr3_nt: TGTGCCAGCAGCCCCTACAGGGGGCCGAACACCGGGGAGCTGTTTTTT; cdr3_aa: CASSPYRGPNTGELFF
v_call: TRBV9; j_call: TRBJ2-7; d_call: TRBD2; clone_size: once; cdr3_nt: TGTGCCAGCAGCGTAGGTCGGGGGGGCTCCTACGAGCAGTACTTC; cdr3_aa: CASSVGRGGSYEQYF
v_call: TRBV5-1; j_call: TRBJ2-2; d_call: TRBD2; clone_size: NA; cdr3_nt: TGCGCCAGCAGCCGGGAGGGGCCGATCACCGGGGAGCTGTTTTTT; cdr3_aa: CASSREGPITGELFF
v_call: TRBV19; j_call: TRBJ1-3; d_call: NA; clone_size: NA; cdr3_nt: TGTGCCAGTAGTATTCCAGGGTTTGGAACTGGAAACACCATATATTTT; cdr3_aa: CASSIPGFGTGNTIYF
v_call: TRBV4-1; j_call: TRBJ1-5; d_call: TRBD1; clone_size: few; cdr3_nt: TGCGCCAGCAGCCAAGTGCAACAACAGGGGAATAGCAATCAGCCCCAGCATTTT; cdr3_aa: CASSQVQQQGNSNQPQHF
v_call: TRBV5-1; j_call: TRBJ2-2; d_call: TRBD1; clone_size: once; cdr3_nt: TGCGCCAGCAGCCCCCAACAGGGGTCCGGGGAGCTGTTTTTT; cdr3_aa: CASSPQQGSGELFF
v_call: TRBV27; j_call: TRBJ2-1; d_call: TRBD2; clone_size: NA; cdr3_nt: TGTGCTAGCGGGGGACTAGGTTCGCGCAATGAGCAGTTCTTC; cdr3_aa: CASGGLGSRNEQFF
v_call: TRBV30; j_call: TRBJ1-1; d_call: TRBD1; clone_size: NA; cdr3_nt: TGTGCCTGGACGACAGGGAAACCTTCGAGAGCTTTCTTT; cdr3_aa: CAWTTGKPSRAFF
v_call: TRBV9; j_call: TRBJ1-2; d_call: TRBD1; clone_size: NA; cdr3_nt: TGTGCCAGCAGCCCCCTAGGCAGGGGGCTTACTCACTATGGCTACACCTTC; cdr3_aa: CASSPLGRGLTHYGYTF
v_call: TRBV2; j_call: TRBJ1-6; d_call: NA; clone_size: NA; cdr3_nt: TGTGCCAGCAGTAAGGACAACTCCTATAATTCACCCCTCCACTTT; cdr3_aa: CASSKDNSYNSPLHF
v_call: TRBV7-2; j_call: TRBJ1-2; d_call: TRBD1; clone_size: NA; cdr3_nt: TGTGCCAGCAGCTTAGGCGGGACAGGGGACTATGGCTACACCTTC; cdr3_aa: CASSLGGTGDYGYTF
v_call: TRBV7-6; j_call: TRBJ2-7; d_call: TRBD2; clone_size: NA; cdr3_nt: TGTGCCAGCAGCTTAGGGCTAGCGGGCGATGAGCAGTACTTC; cdr3_aa: CASSLGLAGDEQYF
v_call: TRBV6-1; j_call: TRBJ1-4; d_call: NA; clone_size: NA; cdr3_nt: TGTGCCAGCGGTTGGGTGTCGGGTGAAAAACTGTTTTTT; cdr3_aa: CASGWVSGEKLFF
v_call: TRBV5-1; j_call: TRBJ2-2; d_call: NA; clone_size: NA; cdr3_nt: TGCGCCAGCAGCTATGGACAGCTGGAAGGGTCCGGGGAGCTGTTTTTT; cdr3_aa: CASSYGQLEGSGELFF
v_call: TRBV9; j_call: TRBJ1-4; d_call: TRBD1; clone_size: NA; cdr3_nt: TGTGCCAGCAGCCCCGGGACAGGTCCTAATGAAAAACTGTTTTTT; cdr3_aa: CASSPGTGPNEKLFF
v_call: TRBV11-2; j_call: TRBJ2-7; d_call: TRBD1; clone_size: NA; cdr3_nt: TGTGCCAGCAGCTTAGATGTCGAGACAGGGATCTCCTACGAGCAGTACTTC; cdr3_aa: CASSLDVETGISYEQYF
v_call: TRBV7-2; j_call: TRBJ2-1; d_call: NA; clone_size: NA; cdr3_nt: TGTGCCAGCAGCTTAGCTTTAGAGGGCCCCAATGAGCAGTTCTTC; cdr3_aa: CASSLALEGPNEQFF
v_call: TRBV6-5; j_call: TRBJ2-7; d_call: NA; clone_size: NA; cdr3_nt: TGTGCCAGCAGTTCCGACAGGGAGGCCTACGAGCAGTACTTC; cdr3_aa: CASSSDREAYEQYF